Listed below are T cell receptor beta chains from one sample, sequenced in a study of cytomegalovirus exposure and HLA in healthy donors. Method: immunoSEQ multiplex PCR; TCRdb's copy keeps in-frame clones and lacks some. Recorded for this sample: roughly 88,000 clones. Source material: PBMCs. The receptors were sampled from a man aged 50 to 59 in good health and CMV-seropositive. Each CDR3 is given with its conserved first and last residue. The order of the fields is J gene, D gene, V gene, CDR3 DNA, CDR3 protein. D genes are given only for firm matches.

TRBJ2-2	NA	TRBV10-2	TGCGCCAGCAGTCTAGCAGGAGCAGCTACCGGGGAGCTGTTTTTT	CASSLAGAATGELFF
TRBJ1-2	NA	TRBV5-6	TGTGCCAGCAGCTTGCCGGGAGAAGGGGCCTATGGCTACACCTTC	CASSLPGEGAYGYTF
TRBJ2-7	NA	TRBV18	TGTGCCAGCTCACCCGCCAACCTACTAGAGTACGAGCAGTACTTC	CASSPANLLEYEQYF
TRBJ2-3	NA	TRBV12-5	TGTGCTAGTGGTCCCTCTTACTCAGATACGCAGTATTTT	CASGPSYSDTQYF
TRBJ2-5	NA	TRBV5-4	TGTGCCAGCAGCTTCTCATGGGGGCGTCAGAGGGAGACCCAGTACTTC	CASSFSWGRQRETQYF
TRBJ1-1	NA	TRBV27	TGTGCCAGCAGTTTGGCGGGTGCGGGCACTGAAGCTTTCTTT	CASSLAGAGTEAFF
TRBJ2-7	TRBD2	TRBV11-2	TGTGCCAGCAGCTTAATGCTAGCGGGAGTGTACGAGCAGTACTTC	CASSLMLAGVYEQYF
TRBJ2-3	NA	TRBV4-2	TGTGCCAGCAGCCAAGGCGCGGACTCCACAGATACGCAGTATTTT	CASSQGADSTDTQYF
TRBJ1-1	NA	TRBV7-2	TGTGCCAGCAGCCGAGGGCCCCCGGGCACTGAAGCTTTCTTT	CASSRGPPGTEAFF
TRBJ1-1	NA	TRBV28	TGTGCCAGCAGTTTATCATCGCGAGAAGCTTTCTTT	CASSLSSREAFF
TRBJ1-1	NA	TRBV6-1	TGTGCCAGCAGTGAAGGAGGCCCGAACACTGAAGCTTTCTTT	CASSEGGPNTEAFF
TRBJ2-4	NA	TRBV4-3	TGCGCCAGCAGCCAAGATCGGGGGGCGCGGGCCAAAAACATTCAGTACTTC	CASSQDRGARAKNIQYF
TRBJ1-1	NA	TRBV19	TGTGCCAGTACCCTCGGGGGGGTCGGAGCTTTCTTT	CASTLGGVGAFF
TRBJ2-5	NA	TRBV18	TGTGCCAGCTCACCCGTCCAAGAGACCCAGTACTTC	CASSPVQETQYF
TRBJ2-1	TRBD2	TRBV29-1	TGCAGCTCCACGGGACTAGCGGGACCGAGCTCCTACAATGAGCAGTTCTTC	CSSTGLAGPSSYNEQFF
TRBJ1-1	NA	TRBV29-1	TGCAGCGTTGACCCAGGGTCCGCTGAAGCTTTCTTT	CSVDPGSAEAFF
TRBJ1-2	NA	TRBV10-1	TGCGCCAGCAGTGCGGCCCAGGGGATAGGGGGCTACACCTTC	CASSAAQGIGGYTF
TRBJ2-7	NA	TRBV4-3	TGCGCCAGCAGCCAAGATCGGTTGGCCTACGAGCAGTACTTC	CASSQDRLAYEQYF
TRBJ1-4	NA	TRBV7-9	TGTGCCAGCAGCTTTTGGTCCAACCCGGCCGGGTATGAAAAACTGTTTTTT	CASSFWSNPAGYEKLFF
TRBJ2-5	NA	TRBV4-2	TGTGCCAGCAGCCAAGATAGGACCAGAGGGGAGACCCAGTACTTC	CASSQDRTRGETQYF
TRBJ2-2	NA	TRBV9	TGTGCCAGCAGCGTAGTAGCCCGAGGCAGTCGGTCCGGGGAGCTGTTTTTT	CASSVVARGSRSGELFF
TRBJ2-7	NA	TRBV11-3	TGTGCCAGCAGCCGCGGTTGGAGTTCCTACGAGCAGTACTTC	CASSRGWSSYEQYF
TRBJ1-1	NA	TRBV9	TGTGCCAGCAGCGTTCAGGGGAACACTGAAGCTTTCTTT	CASSVQGNTEAFF
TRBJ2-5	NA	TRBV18	TGTGCCAGCTCACCAATTACGGGGAGCCAAGAGACCCAGTACTTC	CASSPITGSQETQYF
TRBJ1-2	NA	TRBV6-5	TGTGCCAGCAGTTACTCTGCCGGCTATGGCTACACCTTC	CASSYSAGYGYTF
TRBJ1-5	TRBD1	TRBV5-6	TGTGCCAGCAGCTCGACAGGGTCCGGCAATCAGCCCCAGCATTTT	CASSSTGSGNQPQHF
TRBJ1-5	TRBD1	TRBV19	TGTGCCATCTCCGACAGGGGGGATCAGCCCCAGCATTTT	CAISDRGDQPQHF
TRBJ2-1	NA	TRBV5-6	TGTGCCAGCAGCTTTAACCCAGCGGCTGACAATGAGCAGTTCTTC	CASSFNPAADNEQFF
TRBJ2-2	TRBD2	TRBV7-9	TGTGCCAGCAGCTCCACTAGCGAGAACACCGGGGAGCTGTTTTTT	CASSSTSENTGELFF
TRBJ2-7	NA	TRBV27	TGTGCCAGCAGTTTGCGGGTTCCCTACGAGCAGTACTTC	CASSLRVPYEQYF
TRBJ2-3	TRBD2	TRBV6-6	TGTGCCAGCAGACGGGAGGGACTCACAGATACGCAGTATTTT	CASRREGLTDTQYF
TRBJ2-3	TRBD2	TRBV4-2	TGTGCCAGCAGCCAAGATGGACTAGCGGGAGCGTTAGATACGCAGTATTTT	CASSQDGLAGALDTQYF
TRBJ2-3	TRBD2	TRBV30	TGTGCCTGGAGTGTCGGGGGGAGCAGCGATACGCAGTATTTT	CAWSVGGSSDTQYF
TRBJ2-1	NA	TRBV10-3	TGTGCCATCAGTGAGGCTAGTCACGAGCAGTTCTTC	CAISEASHEQFF
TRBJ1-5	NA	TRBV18	TGTGCCAGCAAAGGGGGGGCGGATCAGCCCCAGCATTTT	CASKGGADQPQHF
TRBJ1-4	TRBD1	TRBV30	TGTGCGACTCCGGGACAGACTAATGAAAAACTGTTTTTT	CATPGQTNEKLFF
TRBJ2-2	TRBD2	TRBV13	TGTGCCAGCAGCTTCCCACTAGCGGGAGGACCGAACACCGGGGAGCTGTTTTTT	CASSFPLAGGPNTGELFF
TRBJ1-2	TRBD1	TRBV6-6	TGTGCCAGCACTGGACAGGAGAACTATGGCTACACCTTC	CASTGQENYGYTF
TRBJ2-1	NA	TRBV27	TGTGCCAGCAGTTTCACTTCGTCCAATGAGCAGTTCTTC	CASSFTSSNEQFF
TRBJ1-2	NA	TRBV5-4	TGTGCCAGCGCTGGGGGGGGCCTCCAGGAATATGGCTACACCTTC	CASAGGGLQEYGYTF
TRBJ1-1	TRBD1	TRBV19	TGTGCCAGTAGTCGGGACAGGGACACTGAAGCTTTCTTT	CASSRDRDTEAFF
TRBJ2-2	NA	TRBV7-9	TGTGCCAGCAGCCCCCGTGGCAGGGTGAACACCGGGGAGCTGTTTTTT	CASSPRGRVNTGELFF
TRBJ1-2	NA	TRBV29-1	TGCAGCGGGGGCGCAGTTAACTATGGCTACACCTTC	CSGGAVNYGYTF
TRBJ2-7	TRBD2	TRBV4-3	TGCGCCAGCAGCCAAAGGGGCGGGGGCTCCTACGAGCAGTACTTC	CASSQRGGGSYEQYF
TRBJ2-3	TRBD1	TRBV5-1	TGCGCCAGCAGCGAACAGGGGGCTACGCAGTATTTT	CASSEQGATQYF
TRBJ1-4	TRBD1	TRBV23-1	TGCGCCAGCCCCCGGGACAGATGTCTTGAAAAACTGTTTTTT	CASPRDRCLEKLFF
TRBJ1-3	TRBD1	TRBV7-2	TGTGCCAGCACCCCGACAGGGGGAATGGTATCTGGAAACACCATATATTTT	CASTPTGGMVSGNTIYF
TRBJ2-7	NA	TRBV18	TGTGCCAGCTCACCAACAACAGGAGCCTACGAGCAGTACTTC	CASSPTTGAYEQYF
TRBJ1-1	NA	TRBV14	TGTGCCAGCAGCCAGCAGGGCTCCGCGAACACTGAAGCTTTCTTT	CASSQQGSANTEAFF
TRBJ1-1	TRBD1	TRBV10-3	TGTGCCACTGGTCGAGAGGGGGCCACTGAAGCTTTCTTT	CATGREGATEAFF
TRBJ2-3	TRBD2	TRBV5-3	TGTGCCAGAAGCTTGCTAGGCGGAGCGGGAGATAGAGATACGCAGTATTTT	CARSLLGGAGDRDTQYF
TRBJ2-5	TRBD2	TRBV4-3	TGCGCCAGCAGCCATGACCGGGAGGGCCGAGAGACCCAGTACTTC	CASSHDREGRETQYF
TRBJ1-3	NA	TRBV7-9	TGTGCCAGCAGCTTCGTGGGAGACTCTGGAAACACCATATATTTT	CASSFVGDSGNTIYF
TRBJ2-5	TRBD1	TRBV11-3	TGTGCCAGCAGCTCAACCGGGACAGTAAGCGAGACCCAGTACTTC	CASSSTGTVSETQYF
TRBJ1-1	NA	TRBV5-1	TGCGCCAGCAGCTTGAGGCGCCCTGGGAGGAACACTGAAGCTTTCTTT	CASSLRRPGRNTEAFF
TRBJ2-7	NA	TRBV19	TGTGCCAGTAGTCCTTCTAGCGTCTTATCCTACGAGCAGTACTTC	CASSPSSVLSYEQYF
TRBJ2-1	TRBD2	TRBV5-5	TGTGCCAGCAGCCCCGGGGGGGCCCCCTACAATGAGCAGTTCTTC	CASSPGGAPYNEQFF
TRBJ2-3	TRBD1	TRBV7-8	TGTGCCAGCAGCTCGCCCTCGGGACAGGGGATTACAGATACGCAGTATTTT	CASSSPSGQGITDTQYF
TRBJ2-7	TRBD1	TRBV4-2	TGTGCCAGCAGCCAGACAGGGCCCTACGAGCAGTACTTC	CASSQTGPYEQYF